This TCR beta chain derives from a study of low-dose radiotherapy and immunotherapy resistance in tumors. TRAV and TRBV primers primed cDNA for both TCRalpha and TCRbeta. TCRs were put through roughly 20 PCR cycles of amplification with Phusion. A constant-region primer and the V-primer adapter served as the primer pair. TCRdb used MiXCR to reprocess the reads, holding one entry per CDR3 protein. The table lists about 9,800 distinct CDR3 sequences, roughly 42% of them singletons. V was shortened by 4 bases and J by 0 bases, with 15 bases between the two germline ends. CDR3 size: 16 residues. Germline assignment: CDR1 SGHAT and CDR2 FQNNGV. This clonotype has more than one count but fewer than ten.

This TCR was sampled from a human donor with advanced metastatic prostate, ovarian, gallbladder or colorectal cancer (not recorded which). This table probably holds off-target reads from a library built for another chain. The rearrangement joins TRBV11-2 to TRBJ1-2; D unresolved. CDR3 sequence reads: CASSSNPGPTNYGYTF. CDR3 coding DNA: TGTGCCAGCAGCTCGAACCCGGGTCCCACTAACTATGGCTACACCTTC.